This passage covers 26 T cell receptor beta chains from one sample sequenced in a study of blood T cell repertoires in COVID-19. Data came from immunoSEQ multiplex PCR; TCRdb stores just in-frame clones and leaves some out. The sample includes 200,000 to 300,000 clones, roughly 88% of them seen just once. Sequencing was performed on peripheral blood. The receptors were gathered from a middle-aged man who had recovered from COVID-19.

This clone was observed a few times. The V and J genes are TRBV6-6 and TRBJ1-5, with TRBD1 identical over 7 bases. Germline CDR1 and CDR2: MNHNY and SVGAGI (reference sequence). The CDR3 spans 16 residues. After removal of 9 bases from V and 5 bases from J, the junction contained 16 bases not matched to a gene. The CDR3 protein is CASCNQRRQGYQPQHF. In DNA, the CDR3 is TGTGCCAGTTGTAACCAACGGCGACAGGGCTATCAGCCCCAGCATTTT.

This sequence joins TRBV5-6 and TRBJ1-6; maybe TRBD1 (6 bases). The CDR3 has 16 residues. Trimming removed 4 bases at V and 6 bases at J, with 17 bases between. Germline CDR1 SGHDT, CDR2 YYEEEE. CDR3 coding DNA: TGTGCCAGCAGCGGAATTACCCGGACAGCTAATTCACCCCTCCACTTT. It translates to CASSGITRTANSPLHF.

V is TRBV27 and J is TRBJ2-7, with 7 bases aligning to TRBD1. Germline lookup yields CDR1 MNHEY and CDR2 SMNVEV (reference sequence). The CDR3 is 14 residues long. The V segment lost 6 bases and the J segment 2 bases; nucleotides outside the gene matches: 7. CDR3 bases: TGTGCCAGCAGACCCGGGACAGCGACCTACGAGCAGTACTTC. Translating gives CASRPGTATYEQYF.

V usage is TRBV5-1 and J usage is TRBJ1-2; D gene unclear. The CDR3 is 13 amino acids. Germline CDR1 reads SGHRS; CDR2 reads YFSETQ. V was shortened by 5 bases and J by 6 bases, with 14 bases between the two germline ends. The CDR3 nucleotides read TGCGCCAGCAGGGCCGGGGTAAAGGATGGCTACACCTTC. Its protein is CASRAGVKDGYTF.

The chain employs TRBV19 and TRBJ1-2; 9 bases line up with TRBD1. Unmatched junction bases numbered 5, after V lost 4 bases and J lost 8 bases. Per the germline V gene, CDR1 is LNHDA and CDR2 is SQIVND (reference sequence). CDR3 length: 13 residues. The chain's CDR3 is CASSTRQGGGYTF. In nucleotides, the CDR3 is TGTGCCAGTAGTACTAGACAGGGGGGAGGCTACACCTTC. The whole variable domain, filled in from reference TRBV19 and TRBJ1-2, reads DGGITQSPKYLFRKEGQNVTLSCEQNLNHDAMYWYRQDPGQGLRLIYYSQIVNDFQKGDIAEGYSVSREKKESFPLTVTSAQKNPTAFYLCASSTRQGGGYTFGSGTRLTVV.

The J gene is TRBJ1-6, the V gene TRBV6-5; 7 nucleotides line up with TRBD1. The CDR3 runs to 14 residues. The germline V gene has CDR1 MNHEY and CDR2 SVGAGI. The J segment lost 7 bases and the V segment lost 4 bases, leaving 4 bases of the junction unmatched. DNA of the CDR3: TGTGCCAGCAGTTCGGGACAGCTAAATTCACCCCTCCACTTT. This encodes CASSSGQLNSPLHF.

This chain joins TRBV20-1 and TRBJ2-2, with a tentative D call TRBD2 (5 bases). V was shortened by 3 bases and J by 6 bases, with 14 bases between the two germline ends. The CDR3 is made up of 14 amino acids. The germline V gene encodes CDR1 DFQATT and CDR2 SNEGSKA (reference sequence). CDR3 in amino acids: CSASHQAGAGELFF. The CDR3 DNA follows: TGCAGTGCTAGTCATCAGGCCGGGGCCGGGGAGCTGTTTTTT.

V gene TRBV5-4 combines with J gene TRBJ2-5; TRBD2 matches 7 bases. Germline assignment: CDR1 SGHNT and CDR2 YYREEE (reference sequence). The CDR3 is 15 amino acids. V lost 2 bases and J lost 3; bases outside the gene matches: 7. The CDR3 nucleotides read TGTGCCAGCAGCTTAGGGACCGGGGGGAAAGAGACCCAGTACTTC. It codes for CASSLGTGGKETQYF.

V gene TRBV5-4 combines with J gene TRBJ2-6; TRBD2 might be the D (5 bases). The CDR3 runs 15 residues. Trimming left V 4 bases short and J 1 base short, with 9 bases between. CDR1 and CDR2 (germline): SGHNT, YYREEE (reference sequence). CDR3 protein: CASSHGKSGANVLTF. The CDR3 nucleotides read TGTGCCAGCAGCCACGGGAAATCTGGGGCCAACGTCCTGACTTTC.

This clone has more than one count but fewer than ten. CDR3 sequence reads: CASSPQGIEQFF. The CDR3 nucleotides are TGTGCCAGCAGCCCACAGGGGATTGAGCAGTTCTTC. This chain uses TRBV7-9 with TRBJ2-1; 7 nucleotides align to TRBD1. This CDR3 contains 12 residues. The V gene's germline CDR1 is SEHNR and CDR2 FQNEAQ (reference sequence). The trim removed 5 bases at V and 9 bases at J, leaving 4 bases unmatched. The whole variable domain, filled in from reference TRBV7-9 and TRBJ2-1, reads DTGVSQNPRHKITKRGQNVTFRCDPISEHNRLYWYRQTLGQGPEFLTYFQNEAQLEKSRLLSDRFSAERPKGSFSTLEIQRTEQGDSAMYLCASSPQGIEQFFGPGTRLTVL.

This clone was seen a few times. This chain uses TRBV19 with TRBJ2-2; possible D gene TRBD1, 5 bases. The CDR3 sequence is 14 residues long. Trimming shortened V by 6 bases and J by 6 bases, and 14 bases separated the two germline ends. Germline CDR1 reads LNHDA; CDR2 reads SQIVND (reference sequence). The chain's CDR3 is CASRPSATAGELFF. The CDR3 coding sequence is TGTGCCAGTAGGCCCTCAGCGACAGCCGGGGAGCTGTTTTTT.

This clone was recorded only once. The rearrangement uses TRBV10-3 and TRBJ2-2, with 12 bases lining up with TRBD2. The CDR3 has 16 amino acids. Germline V gives CDR1 ENHRY, CDR2 SYGVKD. V trimming: 3 bases; J trimming: 4 bases; junction bases outside the gene matches: 3. DNA for the CDR3: TGTGCCATCAGTGATTTGGGACTAGCGGGCACCGGGGAGCTGTTTTTT. Translating gives CAISDLGLAGTGELFF.

The chain couples TRBV7-9 to TRBJ2-7; 14 bases match TRBD2. The CDR3 extends over 16 amino acids. Germline lookup yields CDR1 SEHNR and CDR2 FQNEAQ (reference sequence). J lost 3 bases, V lost 4 bases, and 5 bases had no gene match. The chain's CDR3 is CASSSRGLAGGYEQYF. DNA for the CDR3: TGTGCCAGCAGCTCGCGCGGACTAGCGGGAGGCTACGAGCAGTACTTC.

The chain carries TRBV18 and TRBJ2-5, with TRBD1 matching 12 bases. This CDR3 spans 15 amino acids. Unmatched junction bases numbered 6, after V lost 6 bases and J lost 4 bases. Germline-derived CDR1 and CDR2 are KGHSH and LQKENI. CDR3 loop: CASSSGTGGRETQYF. In DNA form, the CDR3 reads TGTGCCAGCTCCTCCGGGACAGGGGGCAGAGAGACCCAGTACTTC.

The rearrangement links TRBV25-1 to TRBJ1-1, with 8 positions matching TRBD1. After removal of 4 bases from V and 6 bases from J, the junction contained 13 bases not matched to a gene. The germline V gene has CDR1 MGHDK and CDR2 SYGVNS. The CDR3 spans 16 residues. The CDR3 spells CASSALWTGIMSEAFF. In nucleotides, the CDR3 is TGTGCCAGCAGTGCGCTTTGGACAGGGATCATGTCTGAAGCTTTCTTT.

The chain combines TRBV7-8 with TRBJ2-3; 8 nucleotides line up with TRBD2. The germline gives CDR1 SGHVS, CDR2 FQNEAQ. V trimming: 1 base; J trimming: 4 bases; junction bases outside the gene matches: 4. The CDR3 is 15 amino acids. CDR3 amino acids: CASSLVQAGADTQYF. CDR3 DNA: TGTGCCAGCAGCTTAGTTCAAGCGGGAGCAGATACGCAGTATTTT. Looking up the rest from reference TRBV7-8 and TRBJ2-3 gives the full variable domain: GAGVSQSPRYKVAKRGQDVALRCDPISGHVSLFWYQQALGQGPEFLTYFQNEAQLDKSGLPSDRFFAERPEGSVSTLKIQRTQQEDSAVYLCASSLVQAGADTQYFGPGTRLTVL.

The rearrangement joins TRBV7-9 to TRBJ1-6; 7 nucleotides align to TRBD1. There are 16 residues in the CDR3. The germline CDR1 and CDR2 sequences are SEHNR and FQNEAQ (reference sequence). The junction had 11 bases not matched to a gene; V was cut back by 5 bases and J by 7 bases. The CDR3 DNA follows: TGTGCCAGCAGCGGCGACAGGGTGGGCCAAAATTCACCCCTCCACTTT. Its translation: CASSGDRVGQNSPLHF. The full variable domain, with the rest looked up from reference TRBV7-9 and TRBJ1-6, is DTGVSQNPRHKITKRGQNVTFRCDPISEHNRLYWYRQTLGQGPEFLTYFQNEAQLEKSRLLSDRFSAERPKGSFSTLEIQRTEQGDSAMYLCASSGDRVGQNSPLHFGNGTRLTVT.

The chain uses TRBV10-3 and TRBJ1-1; D unresolved. V shed 9 bases and J shed 1 base, with 12 bases lying between them. CDR3 length: 13 amino acids. Germline assignment: CDR1 ENHRY and CDR2 SYGVKD. CDR3 DNA: TGTGCCATTGCCGCCCCGGGGAACACTGAAGCTTTCTTT. Amino acids: CAIAAPGNTEAFF.

V is TRBV19 and J is TRBJ2-5; 8 bases line up with TRBD2. V lost 8 bases and J lost 3; bases outside the gene matches: 8. The CDR3 has 14 residues. Germline V CDR1 and CDR2: LNHDA, SQIVND (reference sequence). The CDR3 sequence is CASQTGGAKETQYF. The CDR3 nucleotides are TGTGCCAGTCAGACCGGGGGGGCTAAAGAGACCCAGTACTTC.

The chain joins TRBV27 to TRBJ2-2; no firm D call. Germline CDR1 MNHEY, CDR2 SMNVEV (reference sequence). CDR3 length: 14 amino acids. The germline V and J ends were trimmed by 3 bases and 4 bases, with 9 bases remaining between them. DNA for the CDR3: TGTGCCAGCAGTTTCTTCCACGGCACCGGGGAGCTGTTTTTT. Translating it yields CASSFFHGTGELFF.

The chain joins TRBV29-1 to TRBJ2-3, with D possibly being TRBD2 (7 bases). This CDR3 comprises 16 residues. Germline-derived CDR1 and CDR2 are SQVTM and ANQGSEA. V lost 3 bases, J lost 2 bases, and 18 bases lay in between. CDR3 DNA: TGCAGCGTTGAGCGTGGGGCGGGGGCCCCCACAGATACGCAGTATTTT. Amino acid sequence: CSVERGAGAPTDTQYF.

The chain recombines TRBV5-6 with TRBJ2-6; 10 positions match TRBD1. After removal of 6 bases from V and 0 bases from J, the junction contained 6 bases not matched to a gene. The CDR3 consists of 17 residues. CDR1 SGHDT and CDR2 YYEEEE come from the germline V gene. The DNA for the CDR3 is TGTGCCAGCAATTGGGACAGGGGATTCTCTGGGGCCAACGTCCTGACTTTC. This codes for CASNWDRGFSGANVLTF.

Only one count was recorded for this clone. This sequence joins TRBV27 and TRBJ1-3; 8 bases align to TRBD1. CDR1 is MNHEY and CDR2 is SMNVEV in the germline V gene (reference sequence). The ends lost 8 bases at V and 0 bases at J; junction bases unmatched: 24. The CDR3 length is 21 residues. CDR3 in DNA: TGTGCCAGCGACTTCATACCCGGGACAGGTTTACGGGGGAGCTCTGGAAACACCATATATTTT. Its protein is CASDFIPGTGLRGSSGNTIYF.

This sequence joins TRBV19 and TRBJ1-5; D possibly corresponds to TRBD1 (6 bases). The CDR3 contains 14 residues. Trimming took off 6 bases at V and 6 bases at J, with 15 bases between the two ends. Germline CDR1 is LNHDA and CDR2 is SQIVND (reference sequence). The CDR3 here is CASSITGSGQPQHF. The CDR3 nucleotides are TGTGCCAGTAGCATTACAGGGTCGGGTCAGCCCCAGCATTTT.

This rearrangement joins TRBV7-8 to TRBJ2-7; 12 bases match TRBD2. The CDR3 has 18 residues. The V gene's germline CDR1 is SGHVS and CDR2 FQNEAQ. The junction had 9 bases not matched to a gene; V was cut back by 0 bases and J by 3 bases. The CDR3 sequence is CASSLALAGGHHHYEQYF. The CDR3 nucleotides are TGTGCCAGCAGCTTAGCGCTAGCGGGGGGGCATCACCACTACGAGCAGTACTTC.

The chain is built from TRBV12-3 or TRBV12-4 and TRBJ1-6; D gene unclear. The CDR3 runs to 13 residues. Trimming stripped 2 bases from V and 7 bases from J, with 6 bases between. The CDR3, as DNA: TGTGCCAGCAGTTTACTCCGGAATTCACCCCTCCACTTT. It codes for CASSLLRNSPLHF.